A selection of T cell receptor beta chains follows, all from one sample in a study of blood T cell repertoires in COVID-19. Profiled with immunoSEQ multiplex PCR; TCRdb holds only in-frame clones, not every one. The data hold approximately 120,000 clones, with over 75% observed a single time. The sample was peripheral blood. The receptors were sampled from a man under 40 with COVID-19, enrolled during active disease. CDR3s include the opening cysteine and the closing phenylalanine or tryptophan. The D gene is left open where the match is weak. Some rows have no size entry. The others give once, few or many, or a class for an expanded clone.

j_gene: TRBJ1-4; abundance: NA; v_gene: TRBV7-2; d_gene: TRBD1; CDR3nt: TGTGCCAGCAGCGGGTACCGGGACAGGGGTGAAAAACTGTTTTTT; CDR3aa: CASSGYRDRGEKLFF
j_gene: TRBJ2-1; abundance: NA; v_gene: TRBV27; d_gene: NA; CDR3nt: TGTGCCAGCAGTTTAAGCGGACACAATGAGCAGTTCTTC; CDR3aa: CASSLSGHNEQFF
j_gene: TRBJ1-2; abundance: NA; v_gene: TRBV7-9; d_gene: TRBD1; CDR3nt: TGTGCCAGCAGCAGCGAGGGGGCCGGCTATGGCTACACCTTC; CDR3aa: CASSSEGAGYGYTF
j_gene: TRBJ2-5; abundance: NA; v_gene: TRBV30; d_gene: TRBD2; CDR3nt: TGTGCCTGGAGTGCGGCTAGCGGGGGGGCGGGCGAGACCCAGTACTTC; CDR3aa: CAWSAASGGAGETQYF
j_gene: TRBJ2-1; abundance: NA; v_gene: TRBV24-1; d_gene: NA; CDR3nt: TGTGCCACCAGTGAGACCCGGGATCCAAACAATGAGCAGTTCTTC; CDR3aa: CATSETRDPNNEQFF
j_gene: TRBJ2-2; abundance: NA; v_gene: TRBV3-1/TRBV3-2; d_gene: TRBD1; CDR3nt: TGTGCCAGCAGCCGGACAGGGAGGAACACCGGGGAGCTGTTTTTT; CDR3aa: CASSRTGRNTGELFF
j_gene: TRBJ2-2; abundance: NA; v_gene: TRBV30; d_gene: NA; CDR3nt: TGTGCCTGGAGACACGAGTGGAGGGACACCGGGGAGCTGTTTTTT; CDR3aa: CAWRHEWRDTGELFF
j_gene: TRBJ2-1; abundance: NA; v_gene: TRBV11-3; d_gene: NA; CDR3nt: TGTGCCAGCAGCTTCGAACAGCGGTCCTACAATGAGCAGTTCTTC; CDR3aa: CASSFEQRSYNEQFF
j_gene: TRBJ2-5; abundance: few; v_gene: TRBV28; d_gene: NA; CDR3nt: TGTGCCAGCAGTTTTCCCTCTCTGGAGACCCAGTACTTC; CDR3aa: CASSFPSLETQYF
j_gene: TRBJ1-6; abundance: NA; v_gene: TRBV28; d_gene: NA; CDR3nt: TGTGCCACCCGCCTGGACAGCCTAAATTCACCCCTCCACTTT; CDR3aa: CATRLDSLNSPLHF
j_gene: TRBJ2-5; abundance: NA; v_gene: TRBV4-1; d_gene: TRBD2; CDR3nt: TGCGCCAGCAGCCACTTAGCGGGAGCTGGTGTGGAGACCCAGTACTTC; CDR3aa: CASSHLAGAGVETQYF
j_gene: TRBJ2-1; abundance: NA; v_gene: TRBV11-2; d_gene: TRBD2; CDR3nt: TGTGCCAGCAGCTTGGTAGGCGGGAGTGAGCAGTTCTTC; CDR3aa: CASSLVGGSEQFF
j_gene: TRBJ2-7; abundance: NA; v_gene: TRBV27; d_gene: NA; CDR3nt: TGTGCCAGCAGTTTATCGGCAGGCCGGTCCTACGAGCAGTACTTC; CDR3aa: CASSLSAGRSYEQYF